This T cell receptor (beta chain) was obtained from a study of vaccination effects on CD4 cells after COVID-19. As to this clone: The antigen remains unidentified.

Data came from immunoSEQ multiplex PCR; TCRdb stores just in-frame clones and leaves some out. The profile shows some 25,000 clones, around 67% of them singletons. V lost 5 bases, J lost 4 bases, and 15 bases lay in between. The germline gives CDR1 MNHEY, CDR2 SVGAGI. The CDR3 sequence is 14 residues long. CD4+ T cells specific for antigen were expanded with viral peptide pools by the ViraFEST assay before sequencing. Having been cultured for around nine days, the cells underwent CD4+ T cell isolation. Participants were given two doses of BNT162b2 or mRNA-1273 vaccine. In the vaccine recipients, nucleocapsid antibodies were negative and there was no prior SARS-CoV-2 infection.

The chain carries TRBV6-5 and TRBJ2-7; the D is unclear. Here the sequenced sample was CD4+ T cells from PBMCs cultured with SARS-CoV-2 spike peptides, taken after COVID-19 vaccination. This TCR came from a human donor who received a COVID-19 vaccine. Here the CDR3 reads CASSRAHGDYEQYF. CDR3 coding DNA: TGTGCCAGCAGTCGAGCTCATGGAGATTACGAGCAGTACTTC.